This T cell receptor beta chain was sequenced for a study of T cell responses to AZD1222 COVID-19 vaccine. The germline V gene encodes CDR1 SGHRS and CDR2 YFSETQ. The germline V and J ends were trimmed by 6 bases and 0 bases, with 15 bases remaining between them. CDR3 size: 15 residues. Libraries were prepared by immunoSEQ multiplex PCR; TCRdb keeps only in-frame clonotypes and omits some of them. The sample comprises 150,000 to 200,000 clones, less than 95% of which are singletons, and 1.3% to 1.5% rests with the top ten. The clonotype was recovered from an adult in good health. Sequenced material: peripheral blood, taken on day 0 of AZD1222 vaccination. V usage is TRBV5-1 and J usage is TRBJ1-2; D is unresolved. CDR3 nucleotide sequence: TGCGCCAGCAAGACAACGCCTACTTCTAACTATGGCTACACCTTC. It encodes CASKTTPTSNYGYTF. The whole variable domain, remainder taken from reference TRBV5-1 and TRBJ1-2, is KAGVTQTPRYLIKTRGQQVTLSCSPISGHRSVSWYQQTPGQGLQFLFEYFSETQRNKGNFPGRFSGRQFSNSRSEMNVSTLELGDSALYLCASKTTPTSNYGYTFGSGTRLTVV.